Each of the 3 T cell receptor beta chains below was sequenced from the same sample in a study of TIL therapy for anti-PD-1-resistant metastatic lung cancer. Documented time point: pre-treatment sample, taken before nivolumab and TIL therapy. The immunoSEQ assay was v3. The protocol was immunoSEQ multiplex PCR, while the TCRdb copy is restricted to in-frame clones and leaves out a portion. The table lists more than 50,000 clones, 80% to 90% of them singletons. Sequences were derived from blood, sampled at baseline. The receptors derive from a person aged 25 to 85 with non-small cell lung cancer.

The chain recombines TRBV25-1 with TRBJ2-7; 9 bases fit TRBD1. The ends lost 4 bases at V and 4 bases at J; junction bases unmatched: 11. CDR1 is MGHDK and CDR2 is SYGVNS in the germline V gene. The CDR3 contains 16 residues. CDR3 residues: CASSGHSGTGIYEQYF. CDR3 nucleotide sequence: TGTGCCAGCAGTGGCCACTCCGGGACAGGGATTTACGAGCAGTACTTC.

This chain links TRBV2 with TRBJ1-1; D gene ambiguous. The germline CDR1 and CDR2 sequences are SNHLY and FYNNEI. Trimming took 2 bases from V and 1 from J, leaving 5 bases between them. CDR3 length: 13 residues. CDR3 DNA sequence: TGTGCCAGCAGTGAACTTCGGAACACTGAAGCTTTCTTT. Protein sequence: CASSELRNTEAFF. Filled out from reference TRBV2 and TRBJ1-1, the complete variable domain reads EPEVTQTPSHQVTQMGQEVILRCVPISNHLYFYWYRQILGQKVEFLVSFYNNEISEKSEIFDDQFSVERPDGSNFTLKIRSTKLEDSAMYFCASSELRNTEAFFGQGTRLTVV.

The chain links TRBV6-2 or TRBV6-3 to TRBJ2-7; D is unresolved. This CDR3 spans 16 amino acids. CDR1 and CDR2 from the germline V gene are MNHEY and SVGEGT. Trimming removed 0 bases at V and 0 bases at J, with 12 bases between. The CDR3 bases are TGTGCCAGCAGTTACTCGAGGTCGCGGAACTCCTACGAGCAGTACTTC. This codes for CASSYSRSRNSYEQYF.